These T cell receptor beta chains were read from a single sample in a study of blood T cell repertoires in COVID-19. The assay was immunoSEQ multiplex PCR, and TCRdb's table has in-frame clones only and misses some. Here the sample spans fewer than 250,000 clones, approximately 84% being singletons. Sequencing was performed on peripheral blood. The receptor source for this set is a woman aged 50 to 60 with active or convalescent COVID-19. Each CDR3 is given with its conserved first and last residue. Each record gives: clone size, V gene, J gene, D gene, CDR3 protein, CDR3 DNA. D genes are given only for firm matches. Clone size, where shown, is once, few, many, or a class for clones that have expanded.

>few|TRBV24-1|TRBJ1-1|-
CATSDSSPVTEAFF
TGTGCCACCAGTGACTCCTCACCGGTCACTGAAGCTTTCTTT
>-|TRBV20-1|TRBJ2-5|-
CSASSMARGTQYF
TGCAGTGCTAGTAGTATGGCGAGAGGGACCCAGTACTTC
>-|TRBV7-6|TRBJ2-2|-
CASSFDGSRTGELFF
TGTGCCAGCAGCTTCGACGGGAGTCGGACCGGGGAGCTGTTTTTT
>-|TRBV7-2|TRBJ1-3|TRBD1
CASSSAGTAGNTIYF
TGTGCCAGCAGCTCCGCAGGGACAGCCGGAAACACCATATATTTT
>-|TRBV5-5|TRBJ2-7|-
CASTTGGDPYEQYF
TGTGCCAGCACAACAGGGGGGGACCCCTACGAGCAGTACTTC
>-|TRBV6-5|TRBJ1-2|TRBD1
CASSYSRQGGGYTF
TGTGCCAGCAGTTACTCGAGACAGGGAGGAGGCTACACCTTC
>-|TRBV3-1/TRBV3-2|TRBJ1-1|-
CASSQPGTEAFF
TGTGCCAGCAGCCAACCAGGCACTGAAGCTTTCTTT
>-|TRBV3-1/TRBV3-2|TRBJ2-3|TRBD2
CASSQGLVVDTQYF
TGTGCCAGCAGCCAGGGACTAGTGGTGGATACGCAGTATTTT
>-|TRBV19|TRBJ1-1|-
CASSPGKRLGTEAFF
TGTGCCAGTAGCCCAGGGAAGAGGTTGGGCACTGAAGCTTTCTTT
>-|TRBV10-1|TRBJ2-2|-
CASSVDTANTGELFF
TGCGCCAGCAGTGTGGACACAGCGAACACCGGGGAGCTGTTTTTT
>-|TRBV2|TRBJ2-7|TRBD2
CASKRERSYEQYF
TGTGCCAGCAAGCGGGAGCGCTCCTACGAGCAGTACTTC
>-|TRBV3-1/TRBV3-2|TRBJ2-6|TRBD2
CASSQLAVSSGANVLTF
TGTGCCAGCAGCCAACTAGCGGTCAGCTCTGGGGCCAACGTCCTGACTTTC
>-|TRBV19|TRBJ1-6|-
CASSTTDFVRSPLHF
TGTGCCAGTAGTACGACCGACTTCGTGAGGTCACCCCTCCACTTT
>-|TRBV9|TRBJ2-2|-
CASSVVAGLATPGELFF
TGTGCCAGCAGCGTAGTGGCGGGGCTAGCGACCCCCGGGGAGCTGTTTTTT
>-|TRBV15|TRBJ1-2|-
CATSSGQNYGYTF
TGTGCCACCAGCAGTGGTCAGAACTATGGCTACACCTTC
>once|TRBV28|TRBJ2-2|TRBD1
CASSSTRGTGELFF
TGTGCCAGCAGTTCGACCAGGGGGACCGGGGAGCTGTTTTTT
>-|TRBV10-2|TRBJ2-5|TRBD2
CASLTSEETQYF
TGCGCCAGCTTAACTAGCGAAGAGACCCAGTACTTC
>-|TRBV11-2|TRBJ2-3|TRBD2
CASSPASGGQGNTQYF
TGTGCCAGCAGCCCAGCCTCGGGGGGGCAGGGTAATACGCAGTATTTT